This paragraph reports one T cell receptor (beta chain). The sample belongs to a study of T-cell memory formation after mild COVID-19. TCRdb re-analysed the 5' RACE reads in MiXCR, keeping a single row per CDR3 protein. The sample yields 350,000 to 500,000 distinct CDR3 sequences, less than 25% seen once. V was pared by 3 bases and J by 7 bases, with 18 bases between. CDR3 length: 15 amino acids. Per germline, CDR1 KGHSH and CDR2 LQKENI. Sequencing was performed on PBMCs or a T cell subset sorted from them (not recorded which). This receptor was taken from an adult woman who had mild COVID-19 (a few samples of this study predate the infection). Cell type and time point are not known. The rearrangement joins TRBV18 to TRBJ1-2; D is uncertain. The CDR3 sequence is CASSPGGQDASGYTF. CDR3 nucleotides: TGTGCCAGCTCACCGGGAGGGCAGGACGCTTCTGGCTACACCTTC.